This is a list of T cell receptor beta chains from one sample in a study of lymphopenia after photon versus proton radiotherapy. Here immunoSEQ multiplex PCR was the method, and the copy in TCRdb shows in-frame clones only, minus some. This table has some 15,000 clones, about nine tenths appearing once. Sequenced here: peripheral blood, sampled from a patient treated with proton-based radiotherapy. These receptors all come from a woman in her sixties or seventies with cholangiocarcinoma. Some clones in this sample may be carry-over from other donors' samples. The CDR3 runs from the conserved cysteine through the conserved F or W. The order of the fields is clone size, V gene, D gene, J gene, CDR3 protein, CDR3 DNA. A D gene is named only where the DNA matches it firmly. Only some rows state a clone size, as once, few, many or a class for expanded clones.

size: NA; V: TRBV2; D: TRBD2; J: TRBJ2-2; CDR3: CASSVGGGGRGGELFF; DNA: TGTGCCAGCAGTGTCGGCGGGGGAGGAAGAGGCGGGGAGCTGTTTTTT
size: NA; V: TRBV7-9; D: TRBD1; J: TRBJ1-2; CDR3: CASSPNTGGGYGYTF; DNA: TGTGCCAGCAGCCCAAATACAGGGGGCGGTTATGGCTACACCTTC
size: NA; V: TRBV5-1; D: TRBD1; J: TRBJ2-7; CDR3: CASSPGQGAVQYF; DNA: TGCGCCAGCAGCCCAGGACAGGGGGCTGTGCAGTACTTC
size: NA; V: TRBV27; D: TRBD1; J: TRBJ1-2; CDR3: CASSSAGTGYGYTF; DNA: TGTGCCAGCAGTTCCGCCGGGACAGGTTACGGCTACACCTTC
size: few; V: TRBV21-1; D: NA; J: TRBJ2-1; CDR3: CASSSYGGGACYNEQFF; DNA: TGTGCCAGCAGTTCGTACGGCGGGGGGGCGTGTTACAATGAGCAGTTCTTC
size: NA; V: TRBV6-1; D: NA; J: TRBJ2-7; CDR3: CASRRQSSYEQYF; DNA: TGTGCCAGCAGGCGCCAAAGCTCCTACGAGCAGTACTTC
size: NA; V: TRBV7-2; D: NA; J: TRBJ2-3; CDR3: CASSQDTSTDTQYF; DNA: TGTGCCAGCAGCCAGGACACTAGCACAGATACGCAGTATTTT
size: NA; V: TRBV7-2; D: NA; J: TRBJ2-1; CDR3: CASSLSRDNYNEQFF; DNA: TGTGCCAGCAGCTTATCGAGGGATAACTACAATGAGCAGTTCTTC
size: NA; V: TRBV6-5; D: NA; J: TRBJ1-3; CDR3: CASSYSGGSGNTIYF; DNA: TGTGCCAGCAGTTACTCAGGGGGCTCTGGAAACACCATATATTTT
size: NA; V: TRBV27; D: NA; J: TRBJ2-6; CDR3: CASSLLRSGANVLTF; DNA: TGTGCCAGCAGTTTACTTCGTTCTGGGGCCAACGTCCTGACTTTC
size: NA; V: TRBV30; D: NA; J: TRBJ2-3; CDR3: CASTRRWLVDTQYF; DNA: TGTGCCTCTACGAGGCGGTGGCTGGTAGATACGCAGTATTTT
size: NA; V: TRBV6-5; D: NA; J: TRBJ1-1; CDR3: CASSYFTGNTEAFF; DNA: TGTGCCAGCAGTTACTTTACGGGGAACACTGAAGCTTTCTTT
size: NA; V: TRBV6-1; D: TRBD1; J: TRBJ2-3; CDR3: CATQGSRFTDTQYF; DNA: TGTGCCACACAGGGGAGTAGGTTCACAGATACGCAGTATTTT
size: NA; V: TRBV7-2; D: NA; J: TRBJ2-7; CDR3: CASSLEARYEQYF; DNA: TGTGCCAGCAGCTTAGAGGCTAGATATGAGCAGTACTTC
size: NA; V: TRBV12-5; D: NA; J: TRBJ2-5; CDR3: CASGPRVDRLNLGETQYF; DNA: TGTGCTAGTGGTCCCAGAGTGGACCGACTCAACCTCGGGGAGACCCAGTACTTC
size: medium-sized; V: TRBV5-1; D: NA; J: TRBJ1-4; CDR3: CASSADTETGKLFF; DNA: TGCGCCAGCAGCGCGGACACAGAAACGGGAAAACTGTTTTTT
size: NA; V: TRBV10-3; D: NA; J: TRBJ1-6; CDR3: CAIGRTEADNSPLHF; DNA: TGTGCCATCGGTCGGACAGAGGCAGATAATTCACCCCTCCACTTT
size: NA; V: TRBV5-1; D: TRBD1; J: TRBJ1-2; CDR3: CASSLTGELYDYTF; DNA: TGCGCCAGCAGCTTGACAGGGGAGTTATATGACTACACCTTC
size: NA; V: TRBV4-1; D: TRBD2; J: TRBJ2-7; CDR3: CASSHVPGTSGRAKGEQYF; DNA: TGCGCCAGCAGCCATGTTCCCGGGACTAGCGGGAGGGCGAAGGGCGAGCAGTACTTC
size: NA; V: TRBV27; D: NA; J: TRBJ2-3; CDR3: CASTRGRFTDTQYF; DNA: TGTGCCAGCACCCGGGGACGGTTCACAGATACGCAGTATTTT
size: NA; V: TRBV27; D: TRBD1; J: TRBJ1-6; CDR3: CASIDRGGSPLHF; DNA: TGTGCCAGCATAGACAGGGGAGGTTCACCCCTCCACTTT
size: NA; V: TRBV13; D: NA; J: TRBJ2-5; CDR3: CASSLGPQETQYF; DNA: TGTGCCAGCAGCTTAGGCCCTCAAGAGACCCAGTACTTC
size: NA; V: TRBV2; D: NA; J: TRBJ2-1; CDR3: CASASTSSYNEQFF; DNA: TGTGCCAGCGCGAGTACGAGCTCCTACAATGAGCAGTTCTTC
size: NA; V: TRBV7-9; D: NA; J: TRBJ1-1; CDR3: CASSLKQNTEAFF; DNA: TGTGCCAGCAGCTTAAAGCAGAACACTGAAGCTTTCTTT
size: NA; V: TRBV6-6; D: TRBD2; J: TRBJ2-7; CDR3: CASIGQRGTYEQYF; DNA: TGTGCCAGCATCGGGCAGCGGGGGACATACGAGCAGTACTTC
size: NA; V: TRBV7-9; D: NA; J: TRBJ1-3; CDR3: CASSLDRTGNTIYF; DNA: TGTGCCAGCAGCTTAGACCGGACAGGAAACACCATATATTTT
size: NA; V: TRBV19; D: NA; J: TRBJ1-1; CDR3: CASSIDLGLMNTEAFF; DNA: TGTGCCAGTAGTATAGATCTGGGGCTTATGAACACTGAAGCTTTCTTT
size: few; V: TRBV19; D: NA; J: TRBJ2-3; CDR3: CASSIPHDTDTQYF; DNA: TGTGCCAGTAGTATACCCCACGATACAGATACGCAGTATTTT
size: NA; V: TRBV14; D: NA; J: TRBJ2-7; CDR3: CASSQDFQGREQYF; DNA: TGTGCCAGCAGCCAAGATTTTCAGGGTCGGGAGCAGTACTTC
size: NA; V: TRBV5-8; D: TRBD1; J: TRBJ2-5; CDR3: CASSLGTGFETQYF; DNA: TGTGCCAGCAGCTTAGGGACAGGTTTTGAGACCCAGTACTTC
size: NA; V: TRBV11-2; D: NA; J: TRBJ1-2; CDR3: CASSLGTTNYGYTF; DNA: TGTGCCAGCAGCCTCGGGACAACTAACTATGGCTACACCTTC
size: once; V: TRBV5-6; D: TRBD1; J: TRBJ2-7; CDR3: CASSPDRNYEQYF; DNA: TGTGCCAGCAGCCCGGACAGGAACTACGAGCAGTACTTC
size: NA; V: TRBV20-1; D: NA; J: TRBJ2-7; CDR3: CSARNGYEQYF; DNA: TGCAGTGCTAGAAACGGGTACGAGCAGTACTTC